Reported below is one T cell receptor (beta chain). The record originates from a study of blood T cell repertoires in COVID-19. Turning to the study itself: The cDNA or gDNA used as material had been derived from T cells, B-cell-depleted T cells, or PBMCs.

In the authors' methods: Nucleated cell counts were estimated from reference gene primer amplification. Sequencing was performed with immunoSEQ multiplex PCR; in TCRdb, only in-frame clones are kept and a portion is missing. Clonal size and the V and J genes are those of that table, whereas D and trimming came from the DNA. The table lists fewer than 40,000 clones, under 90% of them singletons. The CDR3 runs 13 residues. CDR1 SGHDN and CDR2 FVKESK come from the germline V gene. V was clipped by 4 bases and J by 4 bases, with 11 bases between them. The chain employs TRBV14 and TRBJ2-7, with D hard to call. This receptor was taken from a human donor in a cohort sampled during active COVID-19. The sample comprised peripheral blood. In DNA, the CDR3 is TGTGCCAGCAGCCGCGCGACTGAATACGAGCAGTACTTC. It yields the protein CASSRATEYEQYF.